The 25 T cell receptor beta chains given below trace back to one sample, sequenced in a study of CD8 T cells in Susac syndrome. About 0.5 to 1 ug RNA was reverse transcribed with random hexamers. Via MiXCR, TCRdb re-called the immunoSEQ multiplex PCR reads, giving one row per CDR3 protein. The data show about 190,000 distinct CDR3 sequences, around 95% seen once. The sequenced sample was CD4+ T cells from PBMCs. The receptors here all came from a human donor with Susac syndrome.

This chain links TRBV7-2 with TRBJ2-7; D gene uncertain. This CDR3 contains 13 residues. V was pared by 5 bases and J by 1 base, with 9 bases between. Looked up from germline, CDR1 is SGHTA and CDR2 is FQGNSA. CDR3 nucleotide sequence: TGTGCCAGCAGCAGCGCAGGTTCCTACGAGCAGTACTTC. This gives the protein CASSSAGSYEQYF.

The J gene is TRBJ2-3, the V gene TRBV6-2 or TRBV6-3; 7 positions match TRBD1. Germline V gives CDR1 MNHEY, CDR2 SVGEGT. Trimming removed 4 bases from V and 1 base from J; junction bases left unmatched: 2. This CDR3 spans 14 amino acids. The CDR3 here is CASSFGTGTDTQYF. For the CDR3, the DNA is TGTGCCAGCAGTTTCGGGACAGGCACAGATACGCAGTATTTT.

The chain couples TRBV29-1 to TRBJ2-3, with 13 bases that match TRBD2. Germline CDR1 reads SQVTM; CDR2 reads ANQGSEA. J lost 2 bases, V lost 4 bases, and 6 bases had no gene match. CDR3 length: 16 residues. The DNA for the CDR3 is TGCAGCGTTGGACCGGGACTAGCGGGGCTCACAGATACGCAGTATTTT. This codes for CSVGPGLAGLTDTQYF.

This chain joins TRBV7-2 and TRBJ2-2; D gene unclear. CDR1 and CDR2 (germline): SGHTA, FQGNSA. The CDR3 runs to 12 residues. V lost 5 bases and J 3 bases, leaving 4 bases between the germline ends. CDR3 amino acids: CASSHYTGELFF. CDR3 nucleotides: TGTGCCAGCAGCCACTACACCGGGGAGCTGTTTTTT.

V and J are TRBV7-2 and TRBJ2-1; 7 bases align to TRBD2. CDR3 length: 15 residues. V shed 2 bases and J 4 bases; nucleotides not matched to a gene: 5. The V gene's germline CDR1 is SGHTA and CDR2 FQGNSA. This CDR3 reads CASSLQRGGYNEQFF. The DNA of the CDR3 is TGTGCCAGCAGCTTACAGCGGGGAGGGTACAATGAGCAGTTCTTC. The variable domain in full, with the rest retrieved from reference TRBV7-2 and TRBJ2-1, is GAGVSQSPSNKVTEKGKDVELRCDPISGHTALYWYRQSLGQGLEFLIYFQGNSAPDKSGLPSDRFSAERTGGSVSTLTIQRTQQEDSAVYLCASSLQRGGYNEQFFGPGTRLTVL.

The CDR3 spells CSVAEGGSEAFF. The CDR3 nucleotides are TGCAGCGTTGCGGAAGGGGGCTCCGAAGCTTTCTTT. V is TRBV29-1 and J is TRBJ1-1; 7 bases are shared with TRBD1. Germline V lookup: CDR1 SQVTM, CDR2 ANQGSEA. J was trimmed by 8 bases and V by 4 bases; bases with no gene match: 7. This CDR3 is built from 12 residues. Full variable domain (outside the CDR3, taken from reference TRBV29-1 and TRBJ1-1): SAVISQKPSRDICQRGTSLTIQCQVDSQVTMMFWYRQQPGQSLTLIATANQGSEATYESGFVIDKFPISRPNLTFSTLTVSNMSPEDSSIYLCSVAEGGSEAFFGQGTRLTVV.

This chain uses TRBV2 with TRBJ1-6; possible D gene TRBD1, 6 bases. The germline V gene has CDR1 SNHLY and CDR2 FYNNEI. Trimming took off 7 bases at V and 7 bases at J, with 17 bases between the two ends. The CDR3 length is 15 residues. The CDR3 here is CASKGEGNANSPLHF. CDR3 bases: TGTGCCAGCAAGGGGGAGGGGAATGCCAATTCACCCCTCCACTTT.

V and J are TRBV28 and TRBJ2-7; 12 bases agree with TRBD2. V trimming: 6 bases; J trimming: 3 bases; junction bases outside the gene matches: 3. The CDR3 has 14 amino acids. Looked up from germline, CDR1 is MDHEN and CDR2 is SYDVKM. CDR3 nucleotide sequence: TGTGCCAGCAGGCAACTAGCGGGAGGCTACGAGCAGTACTTC. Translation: CASRQLAGGYEQYF.

CDR3 nucleotides: TGTGCCAGCAGCCATTATCAGGGGGCACCCTTACCTAAGGATGAGCAGTTCTTC. It is translated as CASSHYQGAPLPKDEQFF. The chain couples TRBV14 to TRBJ2-1; 8 nucleotides agree with TRBD1. The CDR3 is 18 residues long. The V gene end was trimmed by 3 bases and the J gene end by 8 bases; junction bases not matched to a gene: 18. In germline, CDR1 is SGHDN, CDR2 FVKESK.

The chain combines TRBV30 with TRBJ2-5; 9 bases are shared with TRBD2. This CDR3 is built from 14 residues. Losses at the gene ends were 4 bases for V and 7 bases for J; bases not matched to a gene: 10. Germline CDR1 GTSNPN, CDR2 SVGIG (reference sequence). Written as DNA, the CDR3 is TGTGCCTGGACGGCGGGGGGGCCGTTAGGGACCCAGTACTTC. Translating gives CAWTAGGPLGTQYF.

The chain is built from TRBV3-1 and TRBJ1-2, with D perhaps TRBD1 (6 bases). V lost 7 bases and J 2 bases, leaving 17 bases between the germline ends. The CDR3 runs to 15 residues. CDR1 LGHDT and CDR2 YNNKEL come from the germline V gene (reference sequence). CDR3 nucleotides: TGTGCCAGCACGCTAACAGGACAGCTAAACTATGGCTACACCTTC. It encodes CASTLTGQLNYGYTF.

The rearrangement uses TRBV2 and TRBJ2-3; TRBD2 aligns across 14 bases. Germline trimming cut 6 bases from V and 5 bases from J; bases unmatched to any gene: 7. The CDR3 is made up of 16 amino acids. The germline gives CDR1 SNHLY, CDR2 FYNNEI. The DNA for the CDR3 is TGTGCCAGCAGGATGACTAGCGGGGGGGTGGGAGATACGCAGTATTTT. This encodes CASRMTSGGVGDTQYF.

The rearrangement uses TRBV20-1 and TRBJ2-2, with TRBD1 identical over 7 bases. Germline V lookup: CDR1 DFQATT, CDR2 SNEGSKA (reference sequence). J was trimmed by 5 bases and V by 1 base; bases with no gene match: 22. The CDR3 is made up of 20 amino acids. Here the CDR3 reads CSARVEYALTGVLRTGELFF. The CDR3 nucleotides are TGCAGTGCTAGAGTCGAATACGCCCTAACAGGGGTACTCAGGACCGGGGAGCTGTTTTTT.

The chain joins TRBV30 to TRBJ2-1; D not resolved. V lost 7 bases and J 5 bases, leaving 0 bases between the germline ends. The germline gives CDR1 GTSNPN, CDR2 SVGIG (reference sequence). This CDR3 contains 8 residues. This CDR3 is CAYNEQFF. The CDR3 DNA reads TGTGCCTACAATGAGCAGTTCTTC.

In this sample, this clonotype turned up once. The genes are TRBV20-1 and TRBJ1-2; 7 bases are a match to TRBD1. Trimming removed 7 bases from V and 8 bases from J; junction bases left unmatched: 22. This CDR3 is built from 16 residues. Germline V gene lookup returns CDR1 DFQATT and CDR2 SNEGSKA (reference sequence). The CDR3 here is CSGTDSPGQWGGGYTF. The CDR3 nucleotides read TGCAGTGGCACAGATTCTCCGGGACAGTGGGGAGGAGGCTACACCTTC.

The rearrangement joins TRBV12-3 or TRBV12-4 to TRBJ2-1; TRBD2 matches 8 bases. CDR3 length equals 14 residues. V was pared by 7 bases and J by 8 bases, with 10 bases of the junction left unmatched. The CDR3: CASTLRGGSHEQFF. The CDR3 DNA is TGTGCCAGCACCCTTCGGGGGGGCTCCCATGAGCAGTTCTTC.

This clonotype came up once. CDR3 residues: CASSQVGSGELFF. The CDR3 coding sequence is TGTGCCAGCAGCCAAGTCGGTTCCGGGGAGCTGTTTTTT. The V call is TRBV14, the J call TRBJ2-2; D not certain. Germline V gene sequence: CDR1 SGHDN, CDR2 FVKESK. The CDR3 totals 13 residues. V shed 1 base and J shed 6 bases, with 6 bases lying between them. Using reference TRBV14 and TRBJ2-2 for the parts outside the CDR3, the full variable domain is EAGVTQFPSHSVIEKGQTVTLRCDPISGHDNLYWYRRVMGKEIKFLLHFVKESKQDESGMPNNRFLAERTGGTYSTLKVQPAELEDSGVYFCASSQVGSGELFFGEGSRLTVL.

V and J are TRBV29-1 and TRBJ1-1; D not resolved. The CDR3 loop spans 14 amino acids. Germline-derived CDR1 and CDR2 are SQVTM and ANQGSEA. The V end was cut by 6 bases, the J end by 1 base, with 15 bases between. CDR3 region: CSVQKATKNTEAFF. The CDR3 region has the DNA TGCAGCGTCCAGAAGGCCACAAAGAACACTGAAGCTTTCTTT.

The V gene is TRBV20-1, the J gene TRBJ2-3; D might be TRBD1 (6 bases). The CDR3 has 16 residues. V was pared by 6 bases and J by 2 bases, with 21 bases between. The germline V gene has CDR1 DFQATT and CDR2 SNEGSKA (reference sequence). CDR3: CSAPRARQDLTDTQYF. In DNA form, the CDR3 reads TGCAGTGCCCCGAGGGCCCGACAGGACCTCACAGATACGCAGTATTTT.

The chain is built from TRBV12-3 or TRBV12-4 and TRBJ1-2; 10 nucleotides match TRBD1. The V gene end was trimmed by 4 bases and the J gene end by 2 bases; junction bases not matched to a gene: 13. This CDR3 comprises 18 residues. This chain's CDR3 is CASSSLRDRGRSNYGYTF. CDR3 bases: TGTGCCAGCAGTTCTCTCCGGGACAGGGGTCGTTCCAACTATGGCTACACCTTC.

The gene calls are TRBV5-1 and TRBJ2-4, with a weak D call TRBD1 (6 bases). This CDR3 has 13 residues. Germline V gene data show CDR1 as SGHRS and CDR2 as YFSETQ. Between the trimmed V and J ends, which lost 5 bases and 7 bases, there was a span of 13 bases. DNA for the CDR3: TGCGCCAGCAGTGACGGGACATTGAACATTCAGTACTTC. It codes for CASSDGTLNIQYF.

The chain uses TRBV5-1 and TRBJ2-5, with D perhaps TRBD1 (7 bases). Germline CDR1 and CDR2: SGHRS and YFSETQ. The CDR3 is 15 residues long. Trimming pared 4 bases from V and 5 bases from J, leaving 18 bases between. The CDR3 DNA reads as TGCGCCAGCAGCGCGGGACAGCACCATCCGGAGACCCAGTACTTC. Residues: CASSAGQHHPETQYF.

CDR3 in amino acids: CASSPPESRGAGNTIYF. The CDR3 region has the DNA TGTGCCAGCTCACCACCGGAGTCCAGGGGAGCTGGAAACACCATATATTTT. The J gene is TRBJ1-3, the V gene TRBV18, with a tentative D call TRBD1 (6 bases). This CDR3 is 17 amino acids long. V dropped 0 bases and J dropped 2 bases, with 14 bases sitting between them. CDR1 is KGHSH and CDR2 is LQKENI in the germline V gene.

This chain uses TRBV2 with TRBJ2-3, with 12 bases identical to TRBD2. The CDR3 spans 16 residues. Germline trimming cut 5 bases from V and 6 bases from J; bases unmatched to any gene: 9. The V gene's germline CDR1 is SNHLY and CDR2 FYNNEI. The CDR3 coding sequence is TGTGCCAGCAGTTACTTCGGGACTAGCGGGTTGGATACGCAGTATTTT. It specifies CASSYFGTSGLDTQYF.

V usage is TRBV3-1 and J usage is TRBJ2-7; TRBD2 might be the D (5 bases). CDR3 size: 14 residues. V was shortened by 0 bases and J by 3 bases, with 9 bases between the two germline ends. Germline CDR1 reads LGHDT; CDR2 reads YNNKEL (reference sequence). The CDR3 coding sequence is TGTGCCAGCAGCCAAGAAGCTGGAGGCTACGAGCAGTACTTC. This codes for CASSQEAGGYEQYF.